A single sample gave rise to the 25 T cell receptor beta chains below, sequenced in a study of blood T cell repertoires in COVID-19. Some clones are missing from TCRdb's copy, which holds only in-frame ones; the method was immunoSEQ multiplex PCR. The repertoire includes over 30,000 clones, about 91% of them detected once, and around 6.5% sits in the top ten. Sequencing was carried out using peripheral blood. The receptors shown here come from a human donor in a cohort sampled during active COVID-19.

The V call is TRBV27, the J call TRBJ2-1, with TRBD2 matching 8 bases. J lost 10 bases, V lost 6 bases, and 11 bases had no gene match. Per germline, CDR1 MNHEY and CDR2 SMNVEV (reference sequence). This CDR3 has 14 amino acids. The CDR3 is CASSEAGAPREQFF. The CDR3 bases are TGTGCCAGCAGCGAAGCGGGAGCCCCCAGGGAGCAGTTCTTC.

The chain links TRBV7-2 to TRBJ2-1; no clear D. Trimming took 1 base from V and 12 from J, leaving 10 bases between them. Germline CDR1 SGHTA, CDR2 FQGNSA. The CDR3 length is 12 residues. This chain's CDR3 is CASSLVPYLQFF. The DNA of the CDR3 is TGTGCCAGCAGCTTAGTACCCTACCTGCAGTTCTTC.

The rearrangement uses TRBV7-9 and TRBJ2-7, with 8 bases aligning to TRBD1. Germline CDR1 is SEHNR and CDR2 is FQNEAQ (reference sequence). The CDR3 extends over 15 amino acids. V was pared by 1 base and J by 5 bases, with 7 bases of the junction left unmatched. CDR3 coding DNA: TGTGCCAGCAGCTTAGGAGGGACAGGAACGCACGAGCAGTACTTC. Its protein product is CASSLGGTGTHEQYF.

This rearrangement joins TRBV5-4 to TRBJ2-1; 7 nucleotides line up with TRBD2. CDR3 length equals 15 residues. Germline V gene lookup returns CDR1 SGHNT and CDR2 YYREEE (reference sequence). Trimming cost V 6 bases and J 7 bases; bases outside gene matches: 13. CDR3 loop: CASTPIPGGRNEQFF. DNA of the CDR3: TGTGCCAGCACCCCAATCCCGGGAGGACGGAATGAGCAGTTCTTC.

The CDR3 bases are TGCAGTGCTAGTCCGGGCGGGGGGTCCGGGGAGCTGTTTTTT. Translated, it gives CSASPGGGSGELFF. The rearrangement uses TRBV20-1 and TRBJ2-2; 8 bases fit TRBD2. V shed 3 bases, J shed 6 bases, and the junction held 6 bases outside the gene matches. The CDR3 length is 14 residues. Germline V gene sequence: CDR1 DFQATT, CDR2 SNEGSKA (reference sequence).

The gene calls are TRBV18 and TRBJ1-2; D remains ambiguous. The V end lost 3 bases, the J end lost 2 bases, and 7 bases lay between the germline ends. The germline gives CDR1 KGHSH, CDR2 LQKENI. The CDR3 sequence is 13 residues long. The CDR3 coding sequence is TGTGCCAGCTCACCCACAACAAACTATGGCTACACCTTC. This codes for CASSPTTNYGYTF.

This sequence joins TRBV4-2 and TRBJ2-4; D perhaps matches TRBD2 (6 bases). Germline V lookup: CDR1 LGHNA, CDR2 YNFKEQ. CDR3 length: 16 residues. V was pared by 0 bases and J by 6 bases, with 15 bases between. This CDR3 is CASSQEEGPVVNIQYF. DNA of the CDR3: TGTGCCAGCAGCCAAGAGGAGGGTCCAGTGGTAAACATTCAGTACTTC.

This clone has only a few counts. V is TRBV11-1 and J is TRBJ2-7; 7 nucleotides align to TRBD2. V lost 6 bases, J lost 8 bases, and 19 bases stayed unmatched. Looked up from germline, CDR1 is SGHAT and CDR2 is FQDESV (reference sequence). The CDR3 totals 16 residues. The CDR3 region is CASSLGGSSGTTKQYF. In DNA, the CDR3 is TGTGCCAGCAGTCTGGGGGGGTCTAGCGGAACTACGAAGCAGTACTTC.

The gene calls are TRBV6-5 and TRBJ2-7; 11 bases map to TRBD1. The V segment lost 6 bases and the J segment 2 bases; nucleotides outside the gene matches: 6. In germline, CDR1 is MNHEY, CDR2 SVGAGI. This CDR3 is built from 15 residues. DNA of the CDR3: TGTGCCAGCAGGGACCGGGACAGGGGGGCCTACGAGCAGTACTTC. Translated: CASRDRDRGAYEQYF.

The chain is built from TRBV14 and TRBJ2-1, with 8 bases lining up with TRBD1. CDR3 length equals 17 residues. The trim removed 0 bases at V and 6 bases at J, leaving 10 bases unmatched. Per the germline V gene, CDR1 is SGHDN and CDR2 is FVKESK. The CDR3 region has the DNA TGTGCCAGCAGCCAAGATCTTGGGACAGGCCCTTCCAATGAGCAGTTCTTC. It yields the protein CASSQDLGTGPSNEQFF.

The gene calls are TRBV4-1 and TRBJ2-1; a possible D gene is TRBD2 (5 bases). CDR1 is MGHRA, CDR2 YSYEKL, per germline. The CDR3 is made up of 13 amino acids. V was trimmed by 6 bases and J by 9 bases, leaving 15 bases between them. Here the CDR3 DNA reads TGCGCCAGCAGGCGGCTCTCCGAGGGTGAGCAGTTCTTC. Amino acids: CASRRLSEGEQFF.

V gene TRBV14 combines with J gene TRBJ2-1; 10 bases are shared with TRBD2. The germline V gene encodes CDR1 SGHDN and CDR2 FVKESK. J was trimmed by 12 bases and V by 4 bases; bases with no gene match: 6. The CDR3 has 13 residues. The CDR3 sequence: CASSRTLAGGQFF. The DNA of the CDR3 is TGTGCCAGCAGCCGTACTTTAGCGGGAGGGCAGTTCTTC.

The genes are TRBV24-1 and TRBJ2-2; TRBD1 matches at 10 bases. The J segment lost 6 bases and the V segment lost 2 bases, leaving 5 bases of the junction unmatched. The germline CDR1 and CDR2 sequences are KGHDR and SFDVKD. This CDR3 comprises 16 residues. The CDR3 sequence: CATSDWGTGDAGELFF. In nucleotides, the CDR3 is TGTGCCACCAGTGATTGGGGGACAGGGGACGCCGGGGAGCTGTTTTTT.

This sequence joins TRBV21-1 and TRBJ2-4; the D call TRBD1 from the table was never checked on the DNA. TRBV21-1 is a recognized pseudogene. The length of the CDR3 is 12 residues. CDR3 in amino acids: CASRDRKNIQYF. The CDR3 DNA reads as TGTGCCAGCAGGGACAGGAAAAACATTCAGTACTTC.

The chain is built from TRBV28 and TRBJ2-1; 7 nucleotides agree with TRBD2. Per germline, CDR1 MDHEN and CDR2 SYDVKM. This CDR3 is 21 amino acids long. The junction had 23 bases not matched to a gene; V was cut back by 4 bases and J by 2 bases. The CDR3 nucleotides read TGTGCCAGCAGTTCACCCGTCCGGACCACCACGGGCGGGAGAACCTACAATGAGCAGTTCTTC. It is translated as CASSSPVRTTTGGRTYNEQFF.

The CDR3 region is CASSPLLAGGLSEQYF. The CDR3 DNA sequence: TGTGCCAGCAGCCCTCTGCTAGCGGGGGGCTTAAGCGAGCAGTACTTC. The chain employs TRBV9 and TRBJ2-7; TRBD2 matches at 11 bases. Germline CDR1 and CDR2: SGDLS and YYNGEE. This CDR3 spans 16 amino acids. The V and J ends lost 4 bases and 6 bases, in that order; junction bases with no gene match: 12.

This chain joins TRBV9 and TRBJ1-6; maybe TRBD1 (6 bases). This CDR3 region has 14 residues. Germline CDR1 is SGDLS and CDR2 is YYNGEE. The germline V and J ends were trimmed by 1 base and 6 bases, with 8 bases remaining between them. CDR3 amino acids: CASSVRTVNSPLHF. In nucleotides, the CDR3 is TGTGCCAGCAGCGTACGGACAGTTAATTCACCCCTCCACTTT.

This clone has a handful of counts. V and J are TRBV29-1 and TRBJ2-5; 9 bases match TRBD1. Trimming at V came to 5 bases and at J to 2 bases, leaving 15 bases not matched to a gene. The CDR3 totals 17 residues. The germline V gene encodes CDR1 SQVTM and CDR2 ANQGSEA. CDR3 nucleotide sequence: TGCAGCGTTTCTGGTCATATACCGGGACAGGGACAAGAGACCCAGTACTTC. This translates into CSVSGHIPGQGQETQYF. Drawing the rest from reference TRBV29-1 and TRBJ2-5, the complete variable domain is SAVISQKPSRDICQRGTSLTIQCQVDSQVTMMFWYRQQPGQSLTLIATANQGSEATYESGFVIDKFPISRPNLTFSTLTVSNMSPEDSSIYLCSVSGHIPGQGQETQYFGPGTRLLVL.

The gene calls are TRBV9 and TRBJ2-1; 8 bases line up with TRBD2. The V segment lost 4 bases and the J segment 5 bases; nucleotides outside the gene matches: 11. The CDR3 loop spans 16 amino acids. Germline-derived CDR1 and CDR2 are SGDLS and YYNGEE. CDR3 sequence: CASSLGRGTRNNEQFF. In DNA form, the CDR3 reads TGTGCCAGCAGCCTCGGGAGGGGGACCCGTAACAATGAGCAGTTCTTC.

The chain uses TRBV5-4 and TRBJ2-7; 8 positions agree with TRBD1. Losses at the gene ends were 0 bases for V and 3 bases for J; bases not matched to a gene: 5. Germline V lookup: CDR1 SGHNT, CDR2 YYREEE (reference sequence). The CDR3 runs 15 residues. CDR3 nucleotide sequence: TGTGCCAGCAGCTTGGAACAGGGGGTTTTCTACGAGCAGTACTTC. Protein product: CASSLEQGVFYEQYF.

The chain couples TRBV5-1 to TRBJ2-6, with D perhaps matching TRBD2 (6 bases). V was pared by 7 bases and J by 0 bases, with 17 bases between. This CDR3 is 17 amino acids long. Germline loops: CDR1 SGHRS, CDR2 YFSETQ. In nucleotides, the CDR3 is TGCGCCAGCGGGGGGATTCCAGCATACTCTGGGGCCAACGTCCTGACTTTC. Translated, it gives CASGGIPAYSGANVLTF. Full variable domain (rest looked up from reference TRBV5-1 and TRBJ2-6): KAGVTQTPRYLIKTRGQQVTLSCSPISGHRSVSWYQQTPGQGLQFLFEYFSETQRNKGNFPGRFSGRQFSNSRSEMNVSTLELGDSALYLCASGGIPAYSGANVLTFGAGSRLTVL.

This clone has a handful of counts. The chain uses TRBV11-2 and TRBJ2-3; 7 bases are shared with TRBD2. Trimming at V came to 3 bases and at J to 1 base, leaving 1 base not matched to a gene. The germline CDR1 and CDR2 sequences are SGHAT and FQNNGV. This CDR3 spans 14 amino acids. Here the CDR3 reads CASSFLAGTDTQYF. Here the CDR3 DNA reads TGTGCCAGCAGCTTCCTAGCGGGCACAGATACGCAGTATTTT.

The V call is TRBV19, the J call TRBJ2-5; the D is unclear. V was shortened by 4 bases and J by 4 bases, with 13 bases between the two germline ends. Germline CDR1 and CDR2: LNHDA and SQIVND (reference sequence). CDR3 size: 14 residues. CDR3 DNA: TGTGCCAGTAGTACCCCCTCCGTGCGAGAGACCCAGTACTTC. This sequence encodes CASSTPSVRETQYF.

This rearrangement joins TRBV9 to TRBJ1-3; weak D call: TRBD1 (5 bases). The CDR3 totals 14 residues. With 0 bases removed from V and 3 bases from J, the gap between germline ends came to 7 bases. Germline V CDR1 and CDR2: SGDLS, YYNGEE. The CDR3 region is CASSVAGGGNTIYF. CDR3 sequence (DNA): TGTGCCAGCAGCGTAGCGGGGGGTGGAAACACCATATATTTT.

V gene TRBV5-4 combines with J gene TRBJ2-5, with D perhaps matching TRBD1 (6 bases). CDR3 length: 12 residues. The germline gives CDR1 SGHNT, CDR2 YYREEE (reference sequence). V lost 7 bases and J 2 bases, leaving 9 bases between the germline ends. This chain's CDR3 is CASGTGQETQYF. In nucleotides, the CDR3 is TGTGCCAGCGGTACAGGGCAAGAGACCCAGTACTTC.